These 16 T cell receptor beta chains were all obtained from the same sample, sequenced in a study of shared clonotypes between healthy human individuals. The naive CD8 population came from CD45RO-negative cells selected for CCR7, without terminally differentiated effector memory CD45RA+ cells. This table comes from immunoSEQ multiplex PCR, and its TCRdb copy is limited to in-frame clones, with some not included. This sample carries some 2.1 million clones, about 94% of them seen once, and the ten largest clones take about 1.6%. Sequences were obtained from naive CD8+ T cells from PBMCs. All receptors come from a man in his late teens or twenties in good health. Some clones in this sample may be carry-over from other donors' samples.

CDR3 sequence (DNA): TGTGCCAGCAGTGACGGACCAGTGACCCAGTACTTC. It codes for CASSDGPVTQYF. V gene TRBV2 combines with J gene TRBJ2-5; D ambiguous. Trimming removed 3 bases from V and 7 bases from J, with 9 bases in between. This CDR3 is built from 12 residues. Germline V gives CDR1 SNHLY, CDR2 FYNNEI.

Worth noting for this clone: This sample includes further DNA sequences coding for the same CDR3. The chain links TRBV7-9 to TRBJ2-1; TRBD1 agrees at 9 bases. The CDR3 is 15 amino acids. Germline loops: CDR1 SEHNR, CDR2 FQNEAQ (reference sequence). V shed 5 bases and J 3 bases; nucleotides not matched to a gene: 5. CDR3 DNA: TGTGCCAGCAGCCGACCGGGACAGGGCTACAATGAGCAGTTCTTC. Translating gives CASSRPGQGYNEQFF.

The rearrangement uses TRBV14 and TRBJ2-7; no firm D call. Germline V CDR1 and CDR2: SGHDN, FVKESK. The CDR3 is made up of 12 amino acids. The ends were cut back, 6 bases at V and 3 bases at J, with 9 bases in the middle. CDR3 coding DNA: TGTGCCAGCAGTTTCAGTTTCTACGAGCAGTACTTC. It translates to CASSFSFYEQYF. The full variable domain, in which reference TRBV14 and TRBJ2-7 provide the parts outside the CDR3, is EAGVTQFPSHSVIEKGQTVTLRCDPISGHDNLYWYRRVMGKEIKFLLHFVKESKQDESGMPNNRFLAERTGGTYSTLKVQPAELEDSGVYFCASSFSFYEQYFGPGTRLTVT.

The chain is built from TRBV19 and TRBJ2-5; 7 bases are shared with TRBD1. Losses at the gene ends were 5 bases for V and 1 base for J; bases not matched to a gene: 13. Germline V CDR1 and CDR2: LNHDA, SQIVND (reference sequence). The CDR3 loop spans 17 amino acids. The CDR3 coding sequence is TGTGCCAGTAGTTCTCGGGAAGGGGGCAGGGGCCAAGAGACCCAGTACTTC. It yields the protein CASSSREGGRGQETQYF.

The chain joins TRBV4-1 to TRBJ2-7, with 7 positions matching TRBD1. This CDR3 has 19 residues. Germline V gene sequence: CDR1 MGHRA, CDR2 YSYEKL. The V gene end was trimmed by 1 base and the J gene end by 3 bases; junction bases not matched to a gene: 18. Written as DNA, the CDR3 is TGCGCCAGCAGCCAAGGGTTCCATACAGGGGTCAGAAAAAACTACGAGCAGTACTTC. Protein: CASSQGFHTGVRKNYEQYF.

This clone was recorded once. The chain uses TRBV7-9 and TRBJ2-3; D call uncertain. Germline V gives CDR1 SEHNR, CDR2 FQNEAQ (reference sequence). V lost 1 base and J 0 bases, leaving 14 bases between the germline ends. The CDR3 length is 17 residues. CDR3: CASSLGSRKASTDTQYF. The CDR3 DNA is TGTGCCAGCAGCTTAGGTTCGAGGAAAGCTAGCACAGATACGCAGTATTTT. The full variable domain, with the rest looked up from reference TRBV7-9 and TRBJ2-3, is DTGVSQNPRHKITKRGQNVTFRCDPISEHNRLYWYRQTLGQGPEFLTYFQNEAQLEKSRLLSDRFSAERPKGSFSTLEIQRTEQGDSAMYLCASSLGSRKASTDTQYFGPGTRLTVL.

Comments on this clone: Other DNA sequences within the sample encode an identical CDR3. V and J are TRBV6-1 and TRBJ1-2; no clear D. The CDR3 totals 14 residues. Germline CDR1 is MNHNS and CDR2 is SASEGT. V was cut by 0 bases and J by 0 bases, with 5 bases left in between. CDR3 amino acids: CASSEATANYGYTF. DNA of the CDR3: TGTGCCAGCAGTGAAGCCACAGCTAACTATGGCTACACCTTC.

The chain carries TRBV28 and TRBJ1-1, with D possibly matching TRBD1 (5 bases). Trimming left V 9 bases short and J 3 bases short, with 29 bases between. The CDR3 spans 18 residues. Germline lookup yields CDR1 MDHEN and CDR2 SYDVKM. CDR3 DNA: TGTGCCAGAAAAGCCCAGGGTCAGAGACAGATTGATGACACTGAAGCTTTCTTT. Amino acids: CARKAQGQRQIDDTEAFF.

The chain is built from TRBV4-2 and TRBJ1-2; no clear D gene. The CDR3 has 15 amino acids. CDR1 and CDR2 from the germline V gene are LGHNA and YNFKEQ. Trimming removed 4 bases at V and 2 bases at J, with 14 bases between. The CDR3: CASSLRETGNYGYTF. DNA of the CDR3: TGTGCCAGCAGCCTCCGCGAGACGGGAAACTATGGCTACACCTTC.

The table lists this clone with a count of one. The chain links TRBV7-3 to TRBJ2-1; TRBD2 matches 8 bases. Germline CDR1 SGHTA, CDR2 FQGTGA. The trim removed 0 bases at V and 6 bases at J, leaving 4 bases unmatched. The CDR3 sequence is 15 residues long. Here the CDR3 reads CASSLTSGVLNEQFF. The CDR3 DNA follows: TGTGCCAGCAGCTTAACTAGCGGGGTTCTCAATGAGCAGTTCTTC.

This clone was recorded only once. Within the sample, other DNA sequences also encode this same CDR3. V gene TRBV9 combines with J gene TRBJ2-1; D gene ambiguous. Trimming took off 0 bases at V and 8 bases at J, with 9 bases between the two ends. This CDR3 is built from 13 residues. Per germline, CDR1 SGDLS and CDR2 YYNGEE. CDR3 in amino acids: CASSVVARDEQFF. As DNA, the CDR3 is TGTGCCAGCAGCGTAGTTGCGAGAGATGAGCAGTTCTTC.

This chain connects TRBV19 to TRBJ2-7; D gene uncertain. Germline loops: CDR1 LNHDA, CDR2 SQIVND (reference sequence). The germline V and J ends were trimmed by 4 bases and 2 bases, with 12 bases remaining between them. This CDR3 has 14 amino acids. The CDR3 region is CASSTSLIAYEQYF. For the CDR3, the DNA is TGTGCCAGTAGTACTTCACTGATAGCCTACGAGCAGTACTTC.

V gene TRBV9 combines with J gene TRBJ2-1, with 8 positions matching TRBD2. Germline CDR1 SGDLS, CDR2 YYNGEE. V lost 3 bases to trimming and J lost 3 bases; unmatched junction nucleotides: 5. The CDR3 loop spans 15 amino acids. The CDR3 nucleotides are TGTGCCAGCAGCGCGGGAGGGCCTGGCTACAATGAGCAGTTCTTC. Its translation is CASSAGGPGYNEQFF.

The V and J genes are TRBV4-2 and TRBJ2-7; 9 bases are shared with TRBD2. Germline-derived CDR1 and CDR2 are LGHNA and YNFKEQ. J gave up 4 bases and V 1 base, and 14 bases lay outside the gene matches. The CDR3 sequence is 18 residues long. The CDR3 nucleotides read TGTGCCAGCAGCCAAGTCGGTCGCTCTGGGGGACTAGCTTACGAGCAGTACTTC. It yields the protein CASSQVGRSGGLAYEQYF.

The V and J genes are TRBV19 and TRBJ2-1; D uncertain. V gave up 6 bases and J gave up 5 bases, with 11 bases separating them. CDR1 and CDR2 (germline): LNHDA, SQIVND (reference sequence). The CDR3 length is 13 residues. The CDR3 here is CASRPGLDNEQFF. The DNA for the CDR3 is TGTGCCAGTAGACCGGGCCTTGACAATGAGCAGTTCTTC.

The table lists this clone with a count of one. This sequence joins TRBV27 and TRBJ2-1; D gene uncertain. Trimming took off 6 bases at V and 6 bases at J, with 15 bases between the two ends. The CDR3 is 14 residues long. Germline V gives CDR1 MNHEY, CDR2 SMNVEV (reference sequence). CDR3 region: CASSALLLPNEQFF. CDR3 coding DNA: TGTGCCAGCAGCGCCTTACTGCTTCCCAATGAGCAGTTCTTC.